Each of the 9 T cell receptor beta chains below was sequenced from the same sample in a study of CD8 T cells in Susac syndrome. RNA amounts of about 0.5 to 1 ug underwent reverse transcription with random hexamers. Using its own MiXCR run on the immunoSEQ multiplex PCR reads, TCRdb lists one record per CDR3 protein. This sample has 150,000 to 200,000 distinct CDR3 sequences, with around 94% found just once. Source material: CD4+ T cells from PBMCs. The source of these receptors is a human donor in good health.

The gene calls are TRBV30 and TRBJ2-1; D ambiguous. Trimming removed 1 base at V and 2 bases at J, with 3 bases between. The CDR3 consists of 12 residues. Per the germline V gene, CDR1 is GTSNPN and CDR2 is SVGIG (reference sequence). DNA of the CDR3: TGTGCCTGGAGTGCCGCCTACAATGAGCAGTTCTTC. The encoded protein is CAWSAAYNEQFF.

This chain uses TRBV21-1 with TRBJ1-5. TRBV21-1 is a pseudogene. The CDR3 is made up of 14 amino acids. The CDR3 loop is CASSKGEAPRPQHF. CDR3 DNA: TGTGCCAGCAGCAAAGGGGAGGCTCCGCGGCCCCAGCATTTT.

The J gene is TRBJ2-7, the V gene TRBV6-1; D perhaps matches TRBD1 (6 bases). Per the germline V gene, CDR1 is MNHNS and CDR2 is SASEGT. V was trimmed by 6 bases and J by 5 bases, leaving 17 bases between them. This CDR3 has 14 residues. CDR3 nucleotide sequence: TGTGCCAGCAGCCACCGAAGGGGGATCGACGAGCAGTACTTC. Translated, it gives CASSHRRGIDEQYF.

This rearrangement joins TRBV30 to TRBJ2-5; TRBD1 matches 10 bases. Trimming removed 2 bases from V and 5 bases from J; junction bases left unmatched: 5. The germline V gene encodes CDR1 GTSNPN and CDR2 SVGIG (reference sequence). There are 14 residues in the CDR3. The CDR3 sequence: CAWSTTGGRETQYF. As DNA, the CDR3 is TGTGCCTGGAGTACGACAGGGGGCCGGGAGACCCAGTACTTC. Full variable domain (rest looked up from reference TRBV30 and TRBJ2-5): SQTIHQWPATLVQPVGSPLSLECTVEGTSNPNLYWYRQAAGRGLQLLFYSVGIGQISSEVPQNLSASRPQDRQFILSSKKLLLSDSGFYLCAWSTTGGRETQYFGPGTRLLVL.

This rearrangement joins TRBV20-1 to TRBJ2-5; 9 bases are shared with TRBD2. Germline V gene lookup returns CDR1 DFQATT and CDR2 SNEGSKA (reference sequence). The CDR3 length is 16 residues. The V segment lost 1 base and the J segment 4 bases; nucleotides outside the gene matches: 10. The CDR3 DNA is TGCAGTGCTAGAGTAACGGGCGGGGGGGAACTAGAGACCCAGTACTTC. Translating gives CSARVTGGGELETQYF.

This clonotype was seen a few times. This chain connects TRBV13 to TRBJ2-7; D is possibly TRBD1 (5 bases). Trimming took off 3 bases at V and 3 bases at J, with 6 bases between the two ends. The CDR3 sequence is 12 residues long. The germline V gene has CDR1 PRHDT and CDR2 FYEKMQ (reference sequence). CDR3 protein: CASSFQGYEQYF. CDR3 nucleotides: TGTGCCAGCAGCTTTCAGGGCTACGAGCAGTACTTC.

CDR3 sequence (DNA): TGCAGCGTTGAAGCCGGGCCCAATGAAAAACTGTTTTTT. It is translated as CSVEAGPNEKLFF. The chain employs TRBV29-1 and TRBJ1-4; unclear D gene. Germline V gene data show CDR1 as SQVTM and CDR2 as ANQGSEA. V was shortened by 1 base and J by 5 bases, with 8 bases between the two germline ends. This CDR3 contains 13 residues.

The chain has TRBV9 and TRBJ2-4, with D perhaps TRBD1 (6 bases). The CDR3 is 14 residues long. Deletions cut 3 bases from V and 4 bases from J, with 11 bases between. Per the germline V gene, CDR1 is SGDLS and CDR2 is YYNGEE. The CDR3 region is CASSAGTPKNIQYF. The CDR3, as DNA: TGTGCCAGCAGCGCCGGGACACCAAAAAACATTCAGTACTTC.

The chain couples TRBV12-3 or TRBV12-4 to TRBJ2-3, with D possibly being TRBD2 (6 bases). This CDR3 has 14 amino acids. The V end lost 3 bases, the J end lost 1 base, and 8 bases lay between the germline ends. The CDR3 loop reads CASSLSGRTDTQYF. The CDR3 nucleotides are TGTGCCAGCAGTTTGAGCGGGCGCACAGATACGCAGTATTTT.